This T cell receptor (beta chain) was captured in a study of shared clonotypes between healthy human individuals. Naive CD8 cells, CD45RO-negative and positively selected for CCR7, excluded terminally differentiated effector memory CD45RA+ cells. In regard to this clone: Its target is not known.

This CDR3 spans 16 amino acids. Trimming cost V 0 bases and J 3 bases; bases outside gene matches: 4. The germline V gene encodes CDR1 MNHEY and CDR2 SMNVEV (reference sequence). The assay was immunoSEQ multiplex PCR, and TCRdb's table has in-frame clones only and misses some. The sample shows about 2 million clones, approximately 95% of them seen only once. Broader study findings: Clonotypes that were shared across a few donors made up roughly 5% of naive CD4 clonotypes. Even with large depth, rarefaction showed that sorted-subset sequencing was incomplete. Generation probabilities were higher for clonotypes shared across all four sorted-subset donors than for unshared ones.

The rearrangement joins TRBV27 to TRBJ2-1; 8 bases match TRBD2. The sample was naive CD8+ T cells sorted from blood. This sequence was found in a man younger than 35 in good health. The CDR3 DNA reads TGTGCCAGCAGTTTATCTAGCGGGGTCCTCTACAATGAGCAGTTCTTC. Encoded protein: CASSLSSGVLYNEQFF.